The source of this T cell receptor (beta chain) is a study of blood T cell repertoires in COVID-19. Study information: Acute-phase and convalescent COVID-19 samples originated in the United States, Italy and Spain. The analysed material was cDNA or gDNA that came from T cells, B-cell-depleted T cells, or PBMCs.

This clone was counted a few times. Authors' analysis steps: Cell counts per sample came from amplifying reference gene primers. Libraries were prepared by immunoSEQ multiplex PCR; TCRdb keeps only in-frame clonotypes and omits some of them. The V and J calls and clone size are taken from that table; D and trimming were inferred from the DNA. The sample has about 490,000 clones, 80% to 90% seen once. Per germline, CDR1 LGHNA and CDR2 YNFKEQ. With 4 bases clipped from V and 2 bases from J, the junction kept 2 bases outside the gene matches. This CDR3 spans 16 amino acids. Material: peripheral blood. J is TRBJ2-1 and V is TRBV4-2; 13 bases align to TRBD2. This sequence was found in a human donor in a cohort sampled during active COVID-19. This CDR3 reads CASSPGTSGTYNEQFF. In DNA form, the CDR3 reads TGTGCCAGCAGCCCGGGGACTAGCGGGACCTACAATGAGCAGTTCTTC.